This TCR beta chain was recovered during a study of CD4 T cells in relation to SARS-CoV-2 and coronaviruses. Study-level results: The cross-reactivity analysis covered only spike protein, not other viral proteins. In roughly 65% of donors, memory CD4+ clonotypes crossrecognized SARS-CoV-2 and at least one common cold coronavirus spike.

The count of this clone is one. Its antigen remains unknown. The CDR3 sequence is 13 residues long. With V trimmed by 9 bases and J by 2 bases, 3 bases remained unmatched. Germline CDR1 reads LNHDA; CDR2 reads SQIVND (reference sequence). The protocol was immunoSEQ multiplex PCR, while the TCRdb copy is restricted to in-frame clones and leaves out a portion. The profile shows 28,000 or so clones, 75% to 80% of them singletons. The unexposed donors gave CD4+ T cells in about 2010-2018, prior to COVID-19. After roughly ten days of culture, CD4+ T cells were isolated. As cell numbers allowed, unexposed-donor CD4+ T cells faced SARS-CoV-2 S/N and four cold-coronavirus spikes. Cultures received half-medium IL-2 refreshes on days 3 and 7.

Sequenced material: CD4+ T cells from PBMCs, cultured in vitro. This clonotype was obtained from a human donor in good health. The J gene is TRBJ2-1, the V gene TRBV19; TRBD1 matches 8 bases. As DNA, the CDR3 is TGTGCCAGGCCGGGACAGGCCTACAATGAGCAGTTCTTC. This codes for CARPGQAYNEQFF.